Following are 11 T cell receptor beta chains from one sample sequenced in a study of cytotoxic CD8 clonotypes in ibrutinib-treated CLL. Libraries were prepared by immunoSEQ multiplex PCR; TCRdb keeps only in-frame clonotypes and omits some of them. Of around 26,000 clones detected, roughly 74% appear once; the ten largest clones hold about half. Sequencing used PBMCs, obtained after 12 months of ibrutinib treatment. Every receptor here comes from a human donor with chronic lymphocytic leukemia.

This clone was picked up one time. The rearrangement links TRBV5-5 to TRBJ2-5; TRBD2 might be the D (6 bases). Trimming removed 0 bases at V and 5 bases at J, with 11 bases between. CDR1 SGHKS and CDR2 YYEKEE come from the germline V gene (reference sequence). This CDR3 region has 14 residues. CDR3 amino acids: CASSLEAGRETQYF. The DNA of the CDR3 is TGTGCCAGCAGCTTGGAAGCGGGTCGGGAGACCCAGTACTTC.

The sample holds a few counts of this clone. V gene TRBV7-9 combines with J gene TRBJ1-5; D not certain. Germline V gene data show CDR1 as SEHNR and CDR2 as FQNEAQ (reference sequence). The CDR3 has 12 amino acids. Trimming cost V 8 bases and J 3 bases, with 8 bases left between them. Written as DNA, the CDR3 is TGTGCCAGCCAGACGCTCAATCAGCCCCAGCATTTT. Residues: CASQTLNQPQHF.

The rearrangement links TRBV2 to TRBJ1-3; D not resolved. Looked up from germline, CDR1 is SNHLY and CDR2 is FYNNEI. Trimming removed 3 bases from V and 0 bases from J, with 12 bases in between. CDR3 length: 16 amino acids. The CDR3 loop reads CASSDSRAHSGNTIYF. CDR3 DNA: TGTGCCAGCAGTGATTCCCGCGCCCACTCTGGAAACACCATATATTTT.

The chain links TRBV9 to TRBJ2-4; D possibly corresponds to TRBD2 (5 bases). V lost 4 bases, J lost 9 bases, and 23 bases lay in between. The germline V gene has CDR1 SGDLS and CDR2 YYNGEE. This CDR3 has 16 residues. CDR3: CASSPTETPGRGIQYF. The CDR3 DNA sequence: TGTGCCAGCAGCCCCACAGAGACCCCAGGACGGGGCATTCAGTACTTC.

The gene calls are TRBV5-1 and TRBJ2-7; 7 nucleotides match TRBD2. In germline, CDR1 is SGHRS, CDR2 YFSETQ. The V segment lost 5 bases and the J segment 2 bases; nucleotides outside the gene matches: 4. The CDR3 has 13 amino acids. The CDR3 nucleotides are TGCGCCAGCAGGCGGGGGAGCGCCTACGAGCAGTACTTC. Its translation: CASRRGSAYEQYF.

The CDR3 region is CASSESWGFNEKLFF. CDR3 bases: TGCGCCAGCAGTGAGTCCTGGGGGTTTAATGAAAAACTGTTTTTT. The chain couples TRBV10-1 to TRBJ1-4; weak D call: TRBD1 (5 bases). V lost 0 bases and J 4 bases, leaving 9 bases between the germline ends. The CDR3 spans 15 residues. The V gene's germline CDR1 is WNHNN and CDR2 SYGVQD (reference sequence).

The genes are TRBV5-1 and TRBJ2-4, with TRBD2 matching over 7 bases. V lost 0 bases to trimming and J lost 0 bases; unmatched junction nucleotides: 6. This CDR3 is 17 amino acids long. CDR1 and CDR2 (germline): SGHRS, YFSETQ. The CDR3 spells CASSLAGTTQAKNIQYF. The CDR3 nucleotides are TGCGCCAGCAGCTTGGCGGGGACTACCCAAGCCAAAAACATTCAGTACTTC.

This chain connects TRBV5-6 to TRBJ1-4; TRBD1 is a possible D gene (6 bases). V was shortened by 0 bases and J by 3 bases, with 9 bases between the two germline ends. CDR1 is SGHDT, CDR2 YYEEEE, per germline. The CDR3 has 15 residues. In nucleotides, the CDR3 is TGTGCCAGCAGCTTGGGACAGGCTCCTAATGAAAAACTGTTTTTT. It specifies CASSLGQAPNEKLFF.

The chain joins TRBV28 to TRBJ1-2; D is unclear. V shed 5 bases and J shed 9 bases, with 13 bases lying between them. Germline V gene sequence: CDR1 MDHEN, CDR2 SYDVKM. The CDR3 runs 12 residues. In nucleotides, the CDR3 is TGTGCCAGCAGTACCTCGGACCGACGCTACACCTTC. It specifies CASSTSDRRYTF.

This sequence joins TRBV11-2 and TRBJ2-2; D is ambiguous. CDR3 size: 13 residues. Germline-derived CDR1 and CDR2 are SGHAT and FQNNGV. Trimming stripped 0 bases from V and 3 bases from J, with 2 bases between. The CDR3 sequence: CASSLDYTGELFF. As DNA, the CDR3 is TGTGCCAGCAGCTTAGACTACACCGGGGAGCTGTTTTTT.

The rearrangement uses TRBV5-4 and TRBJ1-2, with a tentative D call TRBD1 (5 bases). From germline, CDR1 is SGHNT and CDR2 YYREEE (reference sequence). V was clipped by 1 base and J by 4 bases, with 14 bases between them. The CDR3 sequence is 15 residues long. The CDR3, as DNA: TGTGCCAGCAGCTTGCAGGCAGGGAGGTCCTATGGCTACACCTTC. Its protein product is CASSLQAGRSYGYTF.